This is a list of T cell receptor beta chains from one sample in a study of T-cell memory formation after mild COVID-19. Each CDR3 protein is one row after TCRdb ran MiXCR on the 5' RACE reads. The sample includes hundreds of thousands of distinct CDR3 sequences, around a quarter of them seen just once. Material for sequencing was PBMCs or a T cell subset sorted from them (not recorded which). The receptors derive from an adult woman who had mild COVID-19 (a few samples of this study predate the infection). Cell type and time point are not known. The CDR3 runs from the conserved cysteine through the conserved F or W. A D gene is named only where the DNA matches it firmly. The listing skips clone size in some rows; elsewhere it reads once, few, many or a size class.

j_call d_call v_call clone_size cdr3_nt cdr3_aa
TRBJ1-1 - TRBV6-2/TRBV6-3 once TGTGCCAGCGGTGGTAGGGGGGCTGAAGCTTTCTTT CASGGRGAEAFF
TRBJ2-7 - TRBV6-1 - TGTGCCAGCAGTGCTTCGGACCTGGGTGTGGGGGAGCAGTACTTC CASSASDLGVGEQYF
TRBJ2-5 - TRBV10-3 few TGTGCCATCAGTGAGTCTACTGGAGAGACCCAGTACTTC CAISESTGETQYF
TRBJ1-2 - TRBV7-2 few TGTGCCAGCAGCTCTCGGACAGCCAGCTATGGCTACACCTTC CASSSRTASYGYTF
TRBJ2-5 - TRBV14 - TGTGCCAGCAGCCAAGGAGGGGAAGAGACCCAGTACTTC CASSQGGEETQYF
TRBJ2-5 - TRBV11-3 few TGTGCCAGCAGCCCCATCGAGGCGCCAGAGACCCAGTACTTC CASSPIEAPETQYF
TRBJ2-1 TRBD2 TRBV5-1 - TGCGCCAGCAGCTTGGATCAAGCGGGGGCTACCTACAATGAGCAGTTCTTC CASSLDQAGATYNEQFF
TRBJ2-5 TRBD1 TRBV29-1 - TGCAGCGTAGGAATCCCGGACAGGGCAAGTCAAGAGACCCAGTACTTC CSVGIPDRASQETQYF
TRBJ2-1 - TRBV19 - TGTGCCAGTAGTATAGTAGGGCAGCAAGCGAATGAGCAGTTCTTC CASSIVGQQANEQFF
TRBJ1-1 - TRBV5-6 few TGTGCCAGCAACCCCGGGACGGTTAGACTATTGAACACTGAAGCTTTCTTT CASNPGTVRLLNTEAFF
TRBJ2-7 TRBD1 TRBV12-3/TRBV12-4 many TGTGCCAGCAGACCCGGACAGGGGGTGTCGTACTTC CASRPGQGVSYF
TRBJ2-1 TRBD2 TRBV7-8 - TGTGCCAGCAGCTTCGAGAGCGGGAGAGAGAACAATGAGCAGTTCTTC CASSFESGRENNEQFF
TRBJ2-4 TRBD2 TRBV7-2 few TGTGCCAGCAGCTTCGGGGGACTAGCGGAACTAGCCAAAAACATTCAGTACTTC CASSFGGLAELAKNIQYF
TRBJ2-7 TRBD1 TRBV27 - TGTGCCAGCAGAACAGGGGCCTACGAGCAGTACTTC CASRTGAYEQYF
TRBJ2-3 TRBD2 TRBV5-1 - TGCGCCAGCAGTTTAGGGGCGGGGGAAGATACGCAGTATTTT CASSLGAGEDTQYF
TRBJ1-1 - TRBV6-4 many TGTGCCAGCAGTGACGGGGAGAACACTGAAGCTTTCTTT CASSDGENTEAFF
TRBJ2-1 - TRBV12-3/TRBV12-4 - TGTGCCAGCACTTCCTGGGCGGGTGGAGACAATGAGCAGTTCTTC CASTSWAGGDNEQFF
TRBJ2-3 TRBD2 TRBV9 many TGTGCCAGCAGCGTAAGGAGAGCGGGGGGTCTAAACACAGATACGCAGTATTTT CASSVRRAGGLNTDTQYF
TRBJ2-7 TRBD1 TRBV12-3/TRBV12-4 - TGTGCCAGCAGTTGGGGGACAGGGACCGAGCAGTACTTC CASSWGTGTEQYF
TRBJ1-1 - TRBV12-3/TRBV12-4 - TGTGCCACCGGGACGGTTAACACTGAAGCTTTCTTT CATGTVNTEAFF
TRBJ2-7 - TRBV6-2/TRBV6-3 - TGTGCCAGCAGTTACTCCGCCAGTTCATACGAGCAGTACTTC CASSYSASSYEQYF
TRBJ2-3 TRBD2 TRBV6-5 - TGTGCCAGCAGTTGGACTAGCGGGAGGGCCGCCAGGGCAGATACGCAGTATTTT CASSWTSGRAARADTQYF
TRBJ1-2 TRBD1 TRBV18 few TGTGCCAGCTCACCCTTGGACAGGGCAAGCGGGGGCTACACCTTC CASSPLDRASGGYTF
TRBJ1-1 - TRBV4-1 few TGCGCCAGCAGCCAGAGGACCCCTGGCACTGAAGCTTTCTTT CASSQRTPGTEAFF
TRBJ1-6 - TRBV7-2 few TGTGCCAGCAGCGACCACCTCACGGGGTTAAATTCACCCCTCCACTTT CASSDHLTGLNSPLHF
TRBJ2-3 - TRBV7-9 - TGTGCCAGCAGCTTAATTCCCGGGATCGGTACGCAGTATTTT CASSLIPGIGTQYF
TRBJ2-5 - TRBV6-1 few TGTGCCAGCAGTGAAAACAAGAGGGCCCCCCAGTACTTC CASSENKRAPQYF
TRBJ1-6 TRBD1 TRBV19 - TGTGCCAGTAGTATCAGTTACAGGGGAGGCTCACCCCTCCACTTT CASSISYRGGSPLHF
TRBJ1-6 - TRBV5-1 - TGCGCCAGTCAACACAACTCCTATAATTCACCCCTCCACTTT CASQHNSYNSPLHF
TRBJ1-2 - TRBV20-1 few TGCAGTGCTAGGCCACAGGAAAACTATGGCTACACCTTC CSARPQENYGYTF
TRBJ2-1 - TRBV29-1 - TGCAGCGTTGTTCCGAGGGGTGAGCAGTTCTTC CSVVPRGEQFF
TRBJ2-4 - TRBV12-3/TRBV12-4 many TGTGCCAGCAGTTTAGGAGGGGGAAACATTCAGTACTTC CASSLGGGNIQYF
TRBJ2-7 - TRBV11-2 - TGTGCCAGCAGCTTTTTAGGAGCCGTGTACTTC CASSFLGAVYF
TRBJ2-7 - TRBV7-9 few TGTGCCAGCAGCCCTAAGATATCCTACGAGCAGTACTTC CASSPKISYEQYF
TRBJ2-7 - TRBV18 - TGTGCCAGCTCACCATATCGTTTGTACGAGCAGTACTTC CASSPYRLYEQYF
TRBJ1-5 - TRBV6-6 few TGTGCCAGCAGCCCTATAGTCCAGCCCCAGCATTTT CASSPIVQPQHF
TRBJ2-2 - TRBV6-2/TRBV6-3 - TGTGCCAGCAGTTACTCTCAGAGGGTCGGCACCGGGGAGCTGTTTTTT CASSYSQRVGTGELFF
TRBJ2-5 TRBD2 TRBV20-1 few TGCAGTGCTAGAGGCCTAGCGGGAAACCAAGAGACCCAGTACTTC CSARGLAGNQETQYF
TRBJ1-1 - TRBV20-1 few TGCAGTGCTAGAGAAGGGAACATGAACACTGAAGCTTTCTTT CSAREGNMNTEAFF
TRBJ2-1 TRBD2 TRBV12-3/TRBV12-4 - TGTGCCAGCAGTTTAGCTAGCGGGGGGACCCGCGTCTTC CASSLASGGTRVF
TRBJ2-7 TRBD1 TRBV29-1 few TGCAGCGTTGAACCCGGGACAGGCTACGAGCAGTACTTC CSVEPGTGYEQYF
TRBJ2-1 - TRBV11-2 few TGTGCCAGCAGCTTAATCCAGGCCGAGCAGTTCTTC CASSLIQAEQFF
TRBJ2-3 TRBD2 TRBV30 - TGTGCCTGGAGATCGACTAGCGTCCCAGATACGCAGTATTTT CAWRSTSVPDTQYF
TRBJ2-7 - TRBV24-1 - TGTGCCACCAGTGTCGGAGACGAGCAGTACTTC CATSVGDEQYF
TRBJ2-2 - TRBV5-4 - TGTGCCAGCAGCGGGATAGACAGGATGAATACCGGGGAGCTGTTTTTT CASSGIDRMNTGELFF
TRBJ1-1 - TRBV2 once TGTGCCAGCAGTGCACGCAGGGGTGCGAACACTGAAGCTTTCTTT CASSARRGANTEAFF
TRBJ2-1 TRBD2 TRBV20-1 - TGCAGTGCTATCAATCTAGCGGGAAGGGCCTACAATGAGCAGTTCTTC CSAINLAGRAYNEQFF
TRBJ2-1 - TRBV5-1 - TGCGCCAGCAGCTGGGACGGGGACGGAGAGCAGTTCTTC CASSWDGDGEQFF
TRBJ2-2 - TRBV3-1 few TGTGCCAGCAGTAGCCAATACGGGGGCTTGAACACCGGGGAGCTGTTTTTT CASSSQYGGLNTGELFF
TRBJ2-2 TRBD1 TRBV11-2 few TGTGCCAGCAGCCTAGACAGGGGTTACACCGGGGAGCTGTTTTTT CASSLDRGYTGELFF